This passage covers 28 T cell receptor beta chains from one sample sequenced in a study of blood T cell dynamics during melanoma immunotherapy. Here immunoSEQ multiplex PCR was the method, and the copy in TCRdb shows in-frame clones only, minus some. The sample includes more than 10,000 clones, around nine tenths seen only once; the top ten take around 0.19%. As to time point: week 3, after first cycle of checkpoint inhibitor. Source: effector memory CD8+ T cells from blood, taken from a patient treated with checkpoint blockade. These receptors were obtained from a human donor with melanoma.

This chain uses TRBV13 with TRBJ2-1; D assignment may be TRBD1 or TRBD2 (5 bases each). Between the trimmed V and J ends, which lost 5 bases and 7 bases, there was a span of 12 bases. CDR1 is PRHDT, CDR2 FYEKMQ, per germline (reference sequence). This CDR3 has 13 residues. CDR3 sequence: CASSLQDFNEQFF. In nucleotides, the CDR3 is TGTGCCAGCAGCCTACAGGACTTTAATGAGCAGTTCTTC.

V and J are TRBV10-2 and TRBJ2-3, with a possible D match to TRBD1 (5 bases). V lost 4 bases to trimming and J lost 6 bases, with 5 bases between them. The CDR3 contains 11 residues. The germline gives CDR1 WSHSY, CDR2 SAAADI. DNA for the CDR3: TGCGCCAGCAGTGCAGGGGATACGCAGTATTTT. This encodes CASSAGDTQYF.

The CDR3 DNA sequence: TGTGCCAGCAGCTTAGTCCTCATGGGACTAGCCTACAATGAGCAGTTCTTC. Translation gives CASSLVLMGLAYNEQFF. The rearrangement uses TRBV13 and TRBJ2-1; 8 positions agree with TRBD2. The trim removed 1 base at V and 2 bases at J, leaving 7 bases unmatched. CDR1 is PRHDT and CDR2 is FYEKMQ in the germline V gene (reference sequence). This CDR3 is built from 17 residues.

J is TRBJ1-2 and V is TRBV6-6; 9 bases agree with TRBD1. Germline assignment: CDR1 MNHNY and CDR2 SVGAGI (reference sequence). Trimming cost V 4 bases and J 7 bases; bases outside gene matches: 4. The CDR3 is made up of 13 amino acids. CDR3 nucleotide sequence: TGTGCCAGCAGTTTGGGACAGGGCTTTGGCTACACCTTC. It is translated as CASSLGQGFGYTF.

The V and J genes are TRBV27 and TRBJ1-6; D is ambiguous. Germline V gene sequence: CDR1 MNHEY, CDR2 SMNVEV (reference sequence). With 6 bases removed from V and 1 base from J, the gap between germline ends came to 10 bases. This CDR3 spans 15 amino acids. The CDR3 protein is CASSSPTSYNSPLHF. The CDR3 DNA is TGTGCCAGCAGCTCACCGACATCCTATAATTCACCCCTCCACTTT.

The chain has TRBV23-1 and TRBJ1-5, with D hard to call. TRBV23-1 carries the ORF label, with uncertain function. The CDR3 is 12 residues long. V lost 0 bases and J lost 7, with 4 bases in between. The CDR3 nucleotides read TGCGCCAGCAGTCAATCAATCCAGCCCCAGCATTTT. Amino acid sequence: CASSQSIQPQHF.

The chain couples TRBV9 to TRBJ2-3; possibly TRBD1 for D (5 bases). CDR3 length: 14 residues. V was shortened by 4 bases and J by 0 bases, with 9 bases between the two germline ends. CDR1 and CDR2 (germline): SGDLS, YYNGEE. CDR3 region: CASSSYRSTDTQYF. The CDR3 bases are TGTGCCAGCAGCTCCTACAGGAGCACAGATACGCAGTATTTT.

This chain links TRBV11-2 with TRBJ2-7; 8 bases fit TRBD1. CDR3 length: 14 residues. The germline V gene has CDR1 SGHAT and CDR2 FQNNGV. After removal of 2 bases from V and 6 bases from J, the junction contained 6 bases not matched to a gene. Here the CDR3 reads CASSLIRGLGEQYF. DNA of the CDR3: TGTGCCAGCAGCTTAATCAGGGGGCTTGGCGAGCAGTACTTC. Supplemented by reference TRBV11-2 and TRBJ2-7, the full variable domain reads EAGVAQSPRYKIIEKRQSVAFWCNPISGHATLYWYQQILGQGPKLLIQFQNNGVVDDSQLPKDRFSAERLKGVDSTLKIQPAKLEDSAVYLCASSLIRGLGEQYFGPGTRLTVT.

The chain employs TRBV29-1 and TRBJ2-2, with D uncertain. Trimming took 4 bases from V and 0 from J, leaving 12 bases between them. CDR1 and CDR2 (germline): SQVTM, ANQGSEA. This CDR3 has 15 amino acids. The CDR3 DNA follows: TGCAGCGTTGGTGGATGGGCTCCGAACACCGGGGAGCTGTTTTTT. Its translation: CSVGGWAPNTGELFF.

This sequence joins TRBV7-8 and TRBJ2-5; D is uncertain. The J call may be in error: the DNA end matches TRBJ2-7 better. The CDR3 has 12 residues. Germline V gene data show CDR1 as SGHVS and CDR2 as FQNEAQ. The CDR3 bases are TGTGCCAGCAGCTTCTCGGTCTACGAGCAGTACTTC. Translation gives CASSFSVYEQYF.

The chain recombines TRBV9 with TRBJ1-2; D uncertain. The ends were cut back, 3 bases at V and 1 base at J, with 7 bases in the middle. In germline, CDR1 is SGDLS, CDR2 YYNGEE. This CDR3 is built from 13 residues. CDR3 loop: CASSDSFNYGYTF. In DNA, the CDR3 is TGTGCCAGCAGCGACAGTTTTAACTATGGCTACACCTTC.

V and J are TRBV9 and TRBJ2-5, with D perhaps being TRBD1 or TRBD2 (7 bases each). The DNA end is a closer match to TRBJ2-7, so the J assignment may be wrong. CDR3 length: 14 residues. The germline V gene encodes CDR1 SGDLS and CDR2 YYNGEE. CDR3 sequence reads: CASSVAGGGYEQYF. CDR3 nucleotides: TGTGCCAGCAGCGTAGCAGGGGGAGGGTACGAGCAGTACTTC.

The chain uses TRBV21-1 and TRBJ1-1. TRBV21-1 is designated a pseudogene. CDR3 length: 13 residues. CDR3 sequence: CASTTWEGAEAFF. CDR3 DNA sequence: TGTGCCAGCACGACGTGGGAGGGAGCTGAAGCTTTCTTT.

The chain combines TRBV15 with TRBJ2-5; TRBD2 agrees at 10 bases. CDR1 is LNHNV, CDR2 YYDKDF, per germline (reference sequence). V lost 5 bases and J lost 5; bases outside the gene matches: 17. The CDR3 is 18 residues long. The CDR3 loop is CATSSWGSGRASGETQYF. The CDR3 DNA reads TGTGCCACCAGCTCCTGGGGGAGCGGGAGGGCCTCCGGGGAGACCCAGTACTTC.

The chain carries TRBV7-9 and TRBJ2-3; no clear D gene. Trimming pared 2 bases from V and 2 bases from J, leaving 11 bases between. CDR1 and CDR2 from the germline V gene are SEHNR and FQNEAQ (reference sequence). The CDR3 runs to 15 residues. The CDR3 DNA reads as TGTGCCAGCAGCTTATTTTTGCATTCCACAGATACGCAGTATTTT. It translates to CASSLFLHSTDTQYF. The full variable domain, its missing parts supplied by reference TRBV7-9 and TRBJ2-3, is DTGVSQNPRHKITKRGQNVTFRCDPISEHNRLYWYRQTLGQGPEFLTYFQNEAQLEKSRLLSDRFSAERPKGSFSTLEIQRTEQGDSAMYLCASSLFLHSTDTQYFGPGTRLTVL.

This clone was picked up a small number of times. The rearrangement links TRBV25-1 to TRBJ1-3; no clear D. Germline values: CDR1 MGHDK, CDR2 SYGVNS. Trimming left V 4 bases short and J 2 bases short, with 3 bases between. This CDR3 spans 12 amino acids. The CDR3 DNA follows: TGTGCCAGCAGTGTCGCTGGAAACACCATATATTTT. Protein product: CASSVAGNTIYF.

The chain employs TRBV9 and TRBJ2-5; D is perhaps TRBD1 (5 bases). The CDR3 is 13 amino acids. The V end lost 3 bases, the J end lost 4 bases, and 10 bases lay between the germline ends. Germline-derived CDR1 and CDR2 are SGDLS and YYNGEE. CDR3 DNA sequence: TGTGCCAGCAGCGCGCAGGGTTTAGAGACCCAGTACTTC. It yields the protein CASSAQGLETQYF.

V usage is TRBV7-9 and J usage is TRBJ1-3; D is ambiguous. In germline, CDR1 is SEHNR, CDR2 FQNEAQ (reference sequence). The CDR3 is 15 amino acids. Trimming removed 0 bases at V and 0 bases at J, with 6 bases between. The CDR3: CASSLAPLSGNTIYF. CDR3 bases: TGTGCCAGCAGCTTAGCTCCCCTCTCTGGAAACACCATATATTTT.

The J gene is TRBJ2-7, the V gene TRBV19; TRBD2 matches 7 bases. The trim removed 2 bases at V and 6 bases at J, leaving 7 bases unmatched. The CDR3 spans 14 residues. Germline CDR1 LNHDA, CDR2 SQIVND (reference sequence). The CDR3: CASSITPGGVEQYF. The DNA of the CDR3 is TGTGCCAGTAGTATAACGCCGGGGGGTGTCGAGCAGTACTTC.

CDR3: CASSQGQGATGELFF. For the CDR3, the DNA is TGTGCCAGCAGTCAGGGACAGGGGGCCACCGGGGAGCTGTTTTTT. The chain links TRBV27 to TRBJ2-2; 12 bases align to TRBD1. Germline CDR1 and CDR2: MNHEY and SMNVEV (reference sequence). The CDR3 totals 15 residues. V lost 5 bases to trimming and J lost 4 bases; unmatched junction nucleotides: 2.

The CDR3 bases are TGCGCCAGCAGCCAAGCTGGAAGCAATCAGCCCCAGCATTTT. Its translation: CASSQAGSNQPQHF. The chain couples TRBV4-1 to TRBJ1-5; no firm D call. CDR3 length equals 14 residues. Germline assignment: CDR1 MGHRA and CDR2 YSYEKL. Trimming took 1 base from V and 1 from J, leaving 5 bases between them.

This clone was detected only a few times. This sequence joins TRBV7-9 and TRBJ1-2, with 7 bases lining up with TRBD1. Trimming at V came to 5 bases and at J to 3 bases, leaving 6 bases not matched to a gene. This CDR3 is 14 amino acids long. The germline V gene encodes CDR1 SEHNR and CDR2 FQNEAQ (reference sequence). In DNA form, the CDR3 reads TGTGCCAGCAGCACCTCCGGGACAGACTATGGCTACACCTTC. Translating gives CASSTSGTDYGYTF.

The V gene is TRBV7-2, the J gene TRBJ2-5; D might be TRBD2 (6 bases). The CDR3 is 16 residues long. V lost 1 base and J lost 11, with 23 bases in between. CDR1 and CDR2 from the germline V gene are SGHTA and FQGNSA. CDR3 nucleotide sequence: TGTGCCAGCAGCTTAGGAGGCTTTGCGGGGCTCTTAGAGCAGTACTTC. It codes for CASSLGGFAGLLEQYF.

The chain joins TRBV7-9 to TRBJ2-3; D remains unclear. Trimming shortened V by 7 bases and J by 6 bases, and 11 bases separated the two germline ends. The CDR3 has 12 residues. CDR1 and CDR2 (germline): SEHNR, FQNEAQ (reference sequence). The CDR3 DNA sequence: TGTGCCAGCACTCATGTAAGGGATACGCAGTATTTT. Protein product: CASTHVRDTQYF.

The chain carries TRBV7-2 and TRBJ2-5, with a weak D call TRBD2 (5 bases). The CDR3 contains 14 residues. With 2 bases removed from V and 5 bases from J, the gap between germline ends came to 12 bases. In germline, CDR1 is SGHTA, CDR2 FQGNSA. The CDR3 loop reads CASSLRGPGETQYF. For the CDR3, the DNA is TGTGCCAGCAGCTTAAGAGGGCCGGGGGAGACCCAGTACTTC.

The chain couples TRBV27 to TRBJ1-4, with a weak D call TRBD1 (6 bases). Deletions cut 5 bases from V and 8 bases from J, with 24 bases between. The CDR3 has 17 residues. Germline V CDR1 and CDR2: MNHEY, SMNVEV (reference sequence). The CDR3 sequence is CASSPPRGGGFKEKLFF. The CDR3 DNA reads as TGTGCCAGCAGTCCCCCCCGCGGAGGGGGGTTCAAGGAAAAACTGTTTTTT.

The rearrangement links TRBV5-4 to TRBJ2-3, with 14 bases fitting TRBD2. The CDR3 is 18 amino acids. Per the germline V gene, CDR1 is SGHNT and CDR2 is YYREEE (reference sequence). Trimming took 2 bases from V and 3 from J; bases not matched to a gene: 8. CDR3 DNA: TGTGCCAGCAGCTTCTCTTTTGGACTAGCGGGAGGTACAGATACGCAGTATTTT. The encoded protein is CASSFSFGLAGGTDTQYF.

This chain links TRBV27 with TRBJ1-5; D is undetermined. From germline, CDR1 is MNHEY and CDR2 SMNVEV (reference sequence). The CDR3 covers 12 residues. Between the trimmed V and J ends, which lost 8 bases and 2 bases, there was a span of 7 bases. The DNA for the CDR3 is TGTGCCAGCGGGTATGGCAATCAGCCCCAGCATTTT. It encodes CASGYGNQPQHF.